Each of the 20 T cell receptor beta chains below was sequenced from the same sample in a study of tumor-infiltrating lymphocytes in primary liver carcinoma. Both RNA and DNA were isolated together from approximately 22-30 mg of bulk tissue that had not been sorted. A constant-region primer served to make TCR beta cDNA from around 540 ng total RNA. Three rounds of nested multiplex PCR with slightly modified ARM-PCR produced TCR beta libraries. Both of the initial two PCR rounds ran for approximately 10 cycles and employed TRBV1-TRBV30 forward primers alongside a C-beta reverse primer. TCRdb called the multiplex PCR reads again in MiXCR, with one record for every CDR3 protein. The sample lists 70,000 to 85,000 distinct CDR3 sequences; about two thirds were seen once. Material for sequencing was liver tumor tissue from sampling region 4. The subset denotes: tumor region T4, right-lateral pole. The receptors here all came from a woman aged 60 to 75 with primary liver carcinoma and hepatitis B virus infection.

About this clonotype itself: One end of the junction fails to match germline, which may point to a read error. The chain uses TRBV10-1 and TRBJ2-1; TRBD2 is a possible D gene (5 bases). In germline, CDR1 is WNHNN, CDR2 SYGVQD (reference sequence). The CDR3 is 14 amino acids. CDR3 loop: CDSSEGVSYNEQFF. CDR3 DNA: TGCGACAGCAGTGAGGGAGTCTCATACAATGAGCAGTTCTTC.

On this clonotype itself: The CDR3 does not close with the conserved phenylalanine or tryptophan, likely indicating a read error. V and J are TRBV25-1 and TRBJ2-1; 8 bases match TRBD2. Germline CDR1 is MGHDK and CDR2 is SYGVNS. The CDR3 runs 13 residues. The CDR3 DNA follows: TGTACCATCAGTGAGCGGGAGTACAATGAGCAGTTCTCC. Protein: CTISEREYNEQFS.

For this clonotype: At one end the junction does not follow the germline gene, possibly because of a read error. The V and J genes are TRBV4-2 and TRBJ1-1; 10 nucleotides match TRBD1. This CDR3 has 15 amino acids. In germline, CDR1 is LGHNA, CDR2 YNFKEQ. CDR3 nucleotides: TGTGCCAGCAGCCAGCGACAGGGGGCGTTGACTGGAGCTTTCTTT. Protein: CASSQRQGALTGAFF.

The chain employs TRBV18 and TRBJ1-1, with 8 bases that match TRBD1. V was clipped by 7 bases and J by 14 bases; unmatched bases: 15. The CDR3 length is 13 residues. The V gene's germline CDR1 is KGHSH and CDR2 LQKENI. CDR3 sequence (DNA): TGTGCCAGCTTACCTTACGGACAGGGTGAGACCTTCTTT. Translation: CASLPYGQGETFF.

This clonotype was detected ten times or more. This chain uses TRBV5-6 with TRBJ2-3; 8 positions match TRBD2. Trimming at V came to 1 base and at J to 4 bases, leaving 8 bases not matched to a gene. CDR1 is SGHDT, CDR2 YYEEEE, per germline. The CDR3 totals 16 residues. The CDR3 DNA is TGTGCCAGCAGCTTGAAGGGTAGCGGGACCCCAGATACGCAGTATTTT. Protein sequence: CASSLKGSGTPDTQYF.

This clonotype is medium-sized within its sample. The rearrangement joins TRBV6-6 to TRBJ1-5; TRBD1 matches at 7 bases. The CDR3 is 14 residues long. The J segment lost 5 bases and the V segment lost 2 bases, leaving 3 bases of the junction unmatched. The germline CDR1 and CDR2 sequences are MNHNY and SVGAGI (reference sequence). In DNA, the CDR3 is TGTGCCAGCAGTTACGACAGGGCGGATCAGCCCCAGCATTTT. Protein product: CASSYDRADQPQHF.

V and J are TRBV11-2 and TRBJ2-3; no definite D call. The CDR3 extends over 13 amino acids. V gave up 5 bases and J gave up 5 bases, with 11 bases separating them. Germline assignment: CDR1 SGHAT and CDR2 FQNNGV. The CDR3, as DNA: TGTGCCAGCAGCCCATATCGAGGAGATACGCAGTATTTT. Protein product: CASSPYRGDTQYF.

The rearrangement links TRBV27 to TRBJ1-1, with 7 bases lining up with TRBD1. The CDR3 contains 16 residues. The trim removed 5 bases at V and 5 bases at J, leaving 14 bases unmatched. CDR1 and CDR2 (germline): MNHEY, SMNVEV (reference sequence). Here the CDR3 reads CASSRRGIGRFTEAFF. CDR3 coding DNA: TGTGCCAGCAGTCGCAGGGGGATTGGTAGGTTTACTGAAGCTTTCTTT.

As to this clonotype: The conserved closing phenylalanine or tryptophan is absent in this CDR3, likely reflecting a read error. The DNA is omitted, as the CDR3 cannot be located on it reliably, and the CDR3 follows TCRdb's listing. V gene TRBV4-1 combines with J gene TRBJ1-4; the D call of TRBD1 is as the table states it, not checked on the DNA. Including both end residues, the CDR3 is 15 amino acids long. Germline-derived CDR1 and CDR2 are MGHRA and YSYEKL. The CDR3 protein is CASSRRVSTNEKPFI.

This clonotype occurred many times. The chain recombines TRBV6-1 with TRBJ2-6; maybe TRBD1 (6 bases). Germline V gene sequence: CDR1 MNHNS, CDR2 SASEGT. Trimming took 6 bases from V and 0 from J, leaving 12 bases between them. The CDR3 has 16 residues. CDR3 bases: TGTGCCAGCAGGAGGACAGTCTACTCTGGGGCCAACGTCCTGACTTTC. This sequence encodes CASRRTVYSGANVLTF.

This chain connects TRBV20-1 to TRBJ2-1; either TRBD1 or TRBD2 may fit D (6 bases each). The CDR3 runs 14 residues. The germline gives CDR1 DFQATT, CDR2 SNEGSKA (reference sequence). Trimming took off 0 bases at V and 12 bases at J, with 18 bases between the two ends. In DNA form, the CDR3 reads TGCAGTGCTAGAGATGGGGGGCTTAGCGAAACGCAGTTCTTC. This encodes CSARDGGLSETQFF.

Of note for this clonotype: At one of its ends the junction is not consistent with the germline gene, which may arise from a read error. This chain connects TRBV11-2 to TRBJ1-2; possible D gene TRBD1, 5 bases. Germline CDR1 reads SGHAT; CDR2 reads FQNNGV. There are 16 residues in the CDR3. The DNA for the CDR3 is TGTGCCAGCAGTCTCGGGATACCGGAGGGGTTCTATGACTACACCTTC. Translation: CASSLGIPEGFYDYTF.

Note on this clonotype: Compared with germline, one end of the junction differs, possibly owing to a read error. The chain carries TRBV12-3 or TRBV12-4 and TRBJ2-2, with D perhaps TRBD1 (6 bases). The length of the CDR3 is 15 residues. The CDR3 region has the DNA TGTGCCAGCACCTATACAGGGCCGAATACCGGGGAGCTGTTTTTT. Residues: CASTYTGPNTGELFF.

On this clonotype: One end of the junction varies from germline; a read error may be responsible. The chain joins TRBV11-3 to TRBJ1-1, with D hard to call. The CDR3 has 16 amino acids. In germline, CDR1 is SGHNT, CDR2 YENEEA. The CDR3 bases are TGTGCCAGCAGCTTAGTCGGGGAATACCGGAACTCTGAAGCTATCTTC. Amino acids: CASSLVGEYRNSEAIF.

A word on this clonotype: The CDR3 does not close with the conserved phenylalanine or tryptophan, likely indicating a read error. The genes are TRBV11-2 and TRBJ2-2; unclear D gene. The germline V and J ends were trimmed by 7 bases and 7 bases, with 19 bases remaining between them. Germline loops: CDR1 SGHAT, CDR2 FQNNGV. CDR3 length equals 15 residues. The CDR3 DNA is TGTGCCAGCATCCCTCCGCAAGGACCGATCGGGGAGCTGTTTTTG. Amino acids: CASIPPQGPIGELFL.

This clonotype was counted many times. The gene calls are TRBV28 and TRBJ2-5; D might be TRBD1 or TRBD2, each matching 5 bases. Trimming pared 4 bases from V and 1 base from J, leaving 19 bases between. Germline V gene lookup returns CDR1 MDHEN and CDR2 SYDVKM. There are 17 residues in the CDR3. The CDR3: CASSWDGWGPTQETQYF. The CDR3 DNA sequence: TGTGCCAGCAGTTGGGACGGGTGGGGCCCAACCCAAGAGACCCAGTACTTC. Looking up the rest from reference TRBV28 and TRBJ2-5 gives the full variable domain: DVKVTQSSRYLVKRTGEKVFLECVQDMDHENMFWYRQDPGLGLRLIYFSYDVKMKEKGDIPEGYSVSREKKERFSLILESASTNQTSMYLCASSWDGWGPTQETQYFGPGTRLLVL.

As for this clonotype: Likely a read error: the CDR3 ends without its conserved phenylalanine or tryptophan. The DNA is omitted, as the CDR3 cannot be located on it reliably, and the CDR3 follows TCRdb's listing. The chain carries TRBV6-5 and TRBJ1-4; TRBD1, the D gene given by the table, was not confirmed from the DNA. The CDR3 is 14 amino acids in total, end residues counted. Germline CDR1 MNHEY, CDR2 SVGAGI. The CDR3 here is CASSYRGGREKMFS.

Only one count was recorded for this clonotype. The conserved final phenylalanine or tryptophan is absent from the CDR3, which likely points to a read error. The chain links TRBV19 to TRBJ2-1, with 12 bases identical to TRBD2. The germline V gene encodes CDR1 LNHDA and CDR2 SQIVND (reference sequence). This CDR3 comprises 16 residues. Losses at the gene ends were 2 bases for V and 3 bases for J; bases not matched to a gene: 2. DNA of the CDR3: TGTGCCAGTAGTATAAGACTAGCGGGGGTCTACAATGAGCAGTTCTTA. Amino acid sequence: CASSIRLAGVYNEQFL.

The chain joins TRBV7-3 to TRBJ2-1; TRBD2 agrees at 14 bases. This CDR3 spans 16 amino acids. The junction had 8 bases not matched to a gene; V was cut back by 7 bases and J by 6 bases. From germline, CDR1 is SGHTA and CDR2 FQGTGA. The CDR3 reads CASNRAGTSGSNEQFF. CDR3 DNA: TGTGCCAGCAACCGGGCCGGGACTAGCGGGAGCAATGAGCAGTTCTTC. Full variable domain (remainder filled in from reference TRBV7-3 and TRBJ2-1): GAGVSQTPSNKVTEKGKYVELRCDPISGHTALYWYRQSLGQGPEFLIYFQGTGAADDSGLPNDRFFAVRPEGSVSTLKIQRTERGDSAVYLCASNRAGTSGSNEQFFGPGTRLTVL.

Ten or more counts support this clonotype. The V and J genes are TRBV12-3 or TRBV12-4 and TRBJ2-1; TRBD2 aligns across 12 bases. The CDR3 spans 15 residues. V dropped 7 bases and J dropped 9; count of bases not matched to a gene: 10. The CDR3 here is CASIRLAGAMGEQFF. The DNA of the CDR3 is TGTGCCAGCATTCGACTAGCGGGAGCTATGGGTGAGCAGTTCTTC.